Shown below are 30 T cell receptor beta chains from a single sample sequenced in a study of CD8 T cells in ankylosing spondylitis. TCRdb called the 5' RACE reads again in MiXCR, with one record for every CDR3 protein. The data contain 200,000 to 250,000 distinct CDR3 sequences, about 10% of them singletons. Input material: blood, either unsorted or a sorted T cell fraction (not recorded which). The receptors shown here come from a male donor with ankylosing spondylitis or in good health (not recorded which).

On this clonotype: Since the CDR3 does not end with the conserved phenylalanine or tryptophan, this likely comes from a read error. It is unclear where the CDR3 begins or ends on the DNA, so no DNA is shown, and the CDR3 is as TCRdb lists it. V gene TRBV7-2 combines with J gene TRBJ1-2; TRBD1 reflects the table's D call only, with no check against the DNA. Germline values: CDR1 SGHTA, CDR2 FQGNSA. Counting both end residues, the CDR3 totals 11 amino acids. The CDR3 sequence is CASSPTDTCAY.

This clonotype was picked up many times. This chain uses TRBV12-3 or TRBV12-4 with TRBJ2-2; D remains unclear. V dropped 7 bases and J dropped 5 bases, with 8 bases sitting between them. There are 12 residues in the CDR3. The CDR3 region is CASTPETGELFF. In DNA form, the CDR3 reads TGTGCCAGCACTCCCGAGACCGGGGAGCTGTTTTTT.

CDR3 in DNA: TGTGCCAGCAGCTTAGCAGGGACAACTCCTACGGGGGATTACTTC. This sequence encodes CASSLAGTTPTGDYF. The chain uses TRBV11-2 and TRBJ2-7; D is tentatively TRBD1 or TRBD2 (6 bases each). The V gene lost 1 base and the J gene lost 13 bases, with 23 bases spanning the gap. Looked up from germline, CDR1 is SGHAT and CDR2 is FQNNGV. The CDR3 consists of 15 residues. The full variable domain, completed using reference TRBV11-2 and TRBJ2-7, is EAGVAQSPRYKIIEKRQSVAFWCNPISGHATLYWYQQILGQGPKLLIQFQNNGVVDDSQLPKDRFSAERLKGVDSTLKIQPAKLEDSAVYLCASSLAGTTPTGDYFGPGTRLTVT.

This clonotype was counted between two and nine times. The chain uses TRBV3-1 and TRBJ2-5; TRBD2 is a possible D gene (5 bases). The germline V gene has CDR1 LGHDT and CDR2 YNNKEL (reference sequence). With 4 bases removed from V and 0 bases from J, the gap between germline ends came to 9 bases. This CDR3 comprises 14 residues. CDR3: CASSLMRDQETQYF. CDR3 sequence (DNA): TGTGCCAGCAGCCTCATGCGGGACCAAGAGACCCAGTACTTC.

This clonotype was seen repeatedly, ten times or more. The junction does not match germline at one end; this may be a read error. The V call is TRBV11-2, the J call TRBJ2-1, with D perhaps TRBD2 (5 bases). The CDR3 length is 15 residues. Germline V CDR1 and CDR2: SGHAT, FQNNGV. CDR3 bases: TGTGCCAGCAGCTTAGATATTGCGGCGAGGGCCCCTGAAGTCTTC. Protein: CASSLDIAARAPEVF. The full variable domain, with the rest looked up from reference TRBV11-2 and TRBJ2-1, is EAGVAQSPRYKIIEKRQSVAFWCNPISGHATLYWYQQILGQGPKLLIQFQNNGVVDDSQLPKDRFSAERLKGVDSTLKIQPAKLEDSAVYLCASSLDIAARAPEVFGPGTRLTVL.

In this sample, this clonotype turned up a few times. V usage is TRBV5-6 and J usage is TRBJ2-3; D not resolved. CDR3 length: 13 residues. CDR1 and CDR2 (germline): SGHDT, YYEEEE. V shed 0 bases and J shed 2 bases, with 4 bases lying between them. As DNA, the CDR3 is TGTGCCAGCAGCTTGGGCGCCACAGATACGCAGTATTTT. This translates into CASSLGATDTQYF. Drawing the rest from reference TRBV5-6 and TRBJ2-3, the complete variable domain is DAGVTQSPTHLIKTRGQQVTLRCSPKSGHDTVSWYQQALGQGPQFIFQYYEEEERQRGNFPDRFSGHQFPNYSSELNVNALLLGDSALYLCASSLGATDTQYFGPGTRLTVL.

V gene TRBV3-1 combines with J gene TRBJ1-1; D ambiguous. Trimming left V 1 base short and J 3 bases short, with 9 bases between. CDR1 is LGHDT and CDR2 is YNNKEL in the germline V gene (reference sequence). The CDR3 contains 14 residues. The CDR3 nucleotides are TGTGCCAGCAGCCAAGTGGGAGGTGACACTGAAGCTTTCTTT. As protein: CASSQVGGDTEAFF.

A few counts support this clonotype. This chain uses TRBV24-1 with TRBJ2-7; D ambiguous. Trimming cost V 6 bases and J 4 bases, with 9 bases left between them. Germline-derived CDR1 and CDR2 are KGHDR and SFDVKD. The CDR3 sequence is 12 residues long. CDR3 sequence reads: CATSPQGYEQYF. The CDR3 DNA sequence: TGTGCCACCAGTCCACAAGGTTACGAGCAGTACTTC.

This chain uses TRBV12-3 or TRBV12-4 with TRBJ2-7, with TRBD1 as a possible D gene (6 bases). The CDR3 runs 13 residues. Trimming cost V 6 bases and J 7 bases, with 16 bases left between them. The CDR3 sequence is CASRLSPQGEQYF. The CDR3, as DNA: TGTGCCAGCAGACTATCGCCACAGGGAGAGCAGTACTTC.

This clonotype was counted between two and nine times. The V gene is TRBV4-2, the J gene TRBJ2-7; 9 bases are a match to TRBD1. Germline V gives CDR1 LGHNA, CDR2 YNFKEQ. This CDR3 is built from 22 residues. V shed 4 bases, J shed 3 bases, and the junction held 28 bases outside the gene matches. In nucleotides, the CDR3 is TGTGCCAGCAGCCCTCATCCGGGACAGGGATTGTTTCAACCGTCGGCGGGCTACGAGCAGTACTTC. This codes for CASSPHPGQGLFQPSAGYEQYF.

The rearrangement uses TRBV5-1 and TRBJ2-1; D gene unclear. The CDR3 contains 13 residues. CDR1 SGHRS and CDR2 YFSETQ come from the germline V gene. Trimming took off 0 bases at V and 4 bases at J, with 5 bases between the two ends. The CDR3: CASSLDMYNEQFF. The CDR3 nucleotides read TGCGCCAGCAGCTTGGATATGTACAATGAGCAGTTCTTC.

Here the CDR3 DNA reads TGTGCCAGCAGCCCCTGGACAGCTAGCAATCAGCCCCAGCATTTT. This translates into CASSPWTASNQPQHF. The rearrangement joins TRBV7-2 to TRBJ1-5; tentatively, D is TRBD1 (6 bases). The CDR3 contains 15 residues. Germline CDR1 and CDR2: SGHTA and FQGNSA. The germline V and J ends were trimmed by 5 bases and 0 bases, with 11 bases remaining between them.

The chain combines TRBV7-2 with TRBJ2-2; 10 nucleotides match TRBD2. Germline CDR1 is SGHTA and CDR2 is FQGNSA. The CDR3 length is 15 residues. The V segment lost 4 bases and the J segment 7 bases; nucleotides outside the gene matches: 6. CDR3: CASSSLAGEGGELFF. The CDR3 DNA follows: TGTGCCAGCAGCTCGCTAGCGGGGGAGGGCGGGGAGCTGTTTTTT.

This clonotype was observed many times. CDR3 nucleotides: TGCAGTGCTAGTACGGAAGAGACCCAGTACTTC. This sequence encodes CSASTEETQYF. This chain connects TRBV20-1 to TRBJ2-5; D is uncertain. Looked up from germline, CDR1 is DFQATT and CDR2 is SNEGSKA (reference sequence). The CDR3 contains 11 residues. The V and J ends lost 3 bases and 3 bases respectively, with 5 bases between them.

The V call is TRBV10-3, the J call TRBJ2-1; 11 bases match TRBD2. The CDR3 contains 16 residues. V trimming: 8 bases; J trimming: 0 bases; junction bases outside the gene matches: 6. CDR1 ENHRY and CDR2 SYGVKD come from the germline V gene. The CDR3 loop reads CAIGSSGGASYNEQFF. Here the CDR3 DNA reads TGTGCCATCGGCAGTAGCGGGGGGGCCTCCTACAATGAGCAGTTCTTC.

Only a few counts were recorded for this clonotype. The rearrangement joins TRBV20-1 to TRBJ2-1; the match to TRBD2 covers 15 bases. This CDR3 is 15 amino acids long. Germline assignment: CDR1 DFQATT and CDR2 SNEGSKA (reference sequence). The ends lost 6 bases at V and 6 bases at J; junction bases unmatched: 6. The CDR3 region is CSAGLAGGPRNEQFF. CDR3 sequence (DNA): TGCAGTGCCGGACTAGCGGGGGGGCCCCGCAATGAGCAGTTCTTC.

The sample holds many counts of this clonotype. This sequence joins TRBV20-1 and TRBJ2-1; tentative D call: TRBD1 (8 bases). V lost 2 bases and J 0 bases, leaving 17 bases between the germline ends. The CDR3 extends over 17 amino acids. The germline V gene has CDR1 DFQATT and CDR2 SNEGSKA (reference sequence). CDR3 nucleotides: TGCAGTGCTAGACATGACAGGGGACTAATCTCCTACAATGAGCAGTTCTTC. Translation gives CSARHDRGLISYNEQFF.

This clonotype was recorded at least ten times. This sequence joins TRBV7-8 and TRBJ1-5; TRBD1 matches at 9 bases. The CDR3 loop spans 18 amino acids. Germline V gene sequence: CDR1 SGHVS, CDR2 FQNEAQ. V dropped 4 bases and J dropped 7; count of bases not matched to a gene: 17. The DNA of the CDR3 is TGTGCCAGCAGCTCCTCGTATACACAGGGGGCGAGGGAACAGCCCCAGCATTTT. It encodes CASSSSYTQGAREQPQHF.

The chain links TRBV20-1 to TRBJ2-5, with no clear D. Germline lookup yields CDR1 DFQATT and CDR2 SNEGSKA (reference sequence). V lost 3 bases to trimming and J lost 5 bases, with 13 bases between them. CDR3 size: 13 residues. The CDR3 here is CSARSPNRETQYF. The CDR3 DNA sequence: TGCAGTGCTAGGAGCCCAAACCGCGAGACCCAGTACTTC.

The chain couples TRBV3-1 to TRBJ2-2; D unresolved. CDR1 is LGHDT and CDR2 is YNNKEL in the germline V gene (reference sequence). Trimming removed 1 base at V and 5 bases at J, with 5 bases between. CDR3 length: 13 amino acids. The CDR3: CASSQVVTGELFF. The CDR3 DNA is TGTGCCAGCAGCCAAGTGGTGACCGGGGAGCTGTTTTTT.

This clonotype was counted only a few times. The rearrangement links TRBV6-1 to TRBJ2-3, with 8 bases fitting TRBD1. J was trimmed by 2 bases and V by 2 bases; bases with no gene match: 12. The CDR3 totals 18 residues. Germline V gene data show CDR1 as MNHNS and CDR2 as SASEGT. The CDR3 coding sequence is TGTGCCAGCAGTGAAACTCCGGGGTCAGGGGGCCCCACAGATACGCAGTATTTT. Translating gives CASSETPGSGGPTDTQYF.

This clonotype has a count of ten or more. The V and J genes are TRBV12-3 or TRBV12-4 and TRBJ1-2; TRBD1 is a possible D gene (6 bases). This CDR3 comprises 15 residues. With 5 bases removed from V and 2 bases from J, the gap between germline ends came to 15 bases. The CDR3 nucleotides read TGTGCCAGCAGTCCTCAGGGGAGGGGAAACTATGGCTACACCTTC. Translated: CASSPQGRGNYGYTF.

The table lists this clonotype with many counts. The V gene is TRBV20-1, the J gene TRBJ1-2, with TRBD1 as a possible D gene (5 bases). Trimming took 1 base from V and 11 from J, leaving 17 bases between them. The CDR3 contains 13 residues. Germline V gene data show CDR1 as DFQATT and CDR2 as SNEGSKA (reference sequence). CDR3 nucleotide sequence: TGCAGTGCTAGAGTTGGGGGACGGCGAGAATACACCTTC. Protein product: CSARVGGRREYTF.

A few counts support this clonotype. J is TRBJ1-2 and V is TRBV20-1; the D gene is possibly TRBD1 (5 bases). The length of the CDR3 is 14 residues. The germline V and J ends were trimmed by 0 bases and 6 bases, with 14 bases remaining between them. Germline V gene data show CDR1 as DFQATT and CDR2 as SNEGSKA (reference sequence). CDR3 protein: CSARDPGRVNGYTF. The DNA for the CDR3 is TGCAGTGCTAGAGATCCTGGCAGGGTTAATGGCTACACCTTC.

This clonotype has a count of ten or more. In DNA, the CDR3 is TGCGCCAGCAGCCCGGTCCACGGGACTAGCGGGGATACGCAGTATTTT. Translation: CASSPVHGTSGDTQYF. The V call is TRBV5-1, the J call TRBJ2-3, with 12 nucleotides matching TRBD2. J was trimmed by 6 bases and V by 4 bases; bases with no gene match: 9. This CDR3 contains 16 residues. CDR1 is SGHRS, CDR2 YFSETQ, per germline.

A note on this clonotype: Being one base from a much bigger clone, this may be a read error. The chain joins TRBV12-3 or TRBV12-4 to TRBJ1-2; D not resolved. The CDR3 runs to 10 residues. The CDR3 DNA follows: TGTGCCAGCAGCCTTAATGGCGACACCTTC. Translating it yields CASSLNGDTF.

This clonotype was seen at least ten times. The chain joins TRBV10-3 to TRBJ1-5, with 7 bases aligning to TRBD1. Germline V CDR1 and CDR2: ENHRY, SYGVKD. CDR3 length equals 18 residues. Trimming cost V 4 bases and J 0 bases; bases outside gene matches: 12. The chain's CDR3 is CAISGQQVTGNSNQPQHF. CDR3 in DNA: TGTGCCATCAGTGGGCAACAAGTGACAGGGAATAGCAATCAGCCCCAGCATTTT.

This clonotype was seen many times. V usage is TRBV12-3 or TRBV12-4 and J usage is TRBJ2-3, with TRBD2 matching 12 bases. The CDR3 loop spans 15 amino acids. With 4 bases clipped from V and 7 bases from J, the junction kept 6 bases outside the gene matches. The DNA of the CDR3 is TGTGCCAGCAGTTACCGGACTAGCGGGGCAAATACGCAGTATTTT. Its protein is CASSYRTSGANTQYF.

The chain has TRBV6-5 and TRBJ1-3, with 9 bases fitting TRBD1. The CDR3 is 16 amino acids. V was pared by 4 bases and J by 6 bases, with 10 bases of the junction left unmatched. Germline values: CDR1 MNHEY, CDR2 SVGAGI. CDR3: CASSSPFDRGKNTIYF. The CDR3 bases are TGTGCCAGCAGTTCGCCCTTCGACAGGGGGAAAAACACCATATATTTT.

This clonotype was seen ten or more times. The chain recombines TRBV12-3 or TRBV12-4 with TRBJ2-7, with D tentatively TRBD1 or TRBD2 (5 bases each). V shed 3 bases and J shed 7 bases, with 13 bases lying between them. The CDR3 is 13 amino acids. The CDR3 region is CASSLEEGREQYF. CDR3 nucleotides: TGTGCCAGCAGTTTGGAAGAGGGACGGGAGCAGTACTTC.